The sequence of this T cell receptor beta chain was determined in a study of read filtering for tumor transcriptome and immune sequencing. Study results and limitations: Dropping single-read clonotypes raised IR-seq and RNA-seq shared-clonotype correlation. Sorted CD138-negative bone marrow cells were not purified T cells.

Germline CDR1 reads SQVTM; CDR2 reads ANQGSEA. The CDR3 sequence is 15 residues long. Germline trimming cut 4 bases from V and 5 bases from J; bases unmatched to any gene: 13. From 350 to 500 ng of RNA, a library with molecular barcoded alpha/delta and beta/gamma adaptors was made. Using its own MiXCR run on the reads, TCRdb lists one record per CDR3 protein. The sample carries 120,000 or so distinct CDR3 sequences, over 10% recorded once. As to this clonotype: Its specificity is unknown.

Bone marrow was sampled from every patient at the time of active disease. Input material: a population of CD138-negative cells sorted from bone marrow. The chain has TRBV29-1 and TRBJ2-5; TRBD2 agrees at 7 bases. This TCR derives from a donor at least 40 years old with multiple myeloma. The CDR3 loop reads CSVGLTSPPRETQYF. CDR3 coding DNA: TGCAGCGTTGGGCTGACTAGCCCCCCTAGGGAGACCCAGTACTTC.